These 20 T cell receptor beta chains were sequenced from one sample in a study of cytomegalovirus exposure and HLA in healthy donors. PCR employed 60 Vbeta and 13 Jbeta primers. Using immunoSEQ multiplex PCR, the repertoire was profiled, and TCRdb retains in-frame clones only, with some absent. The sample records just over 150,000 clones, around four fifths being singletons. Sample: PBMCs. The receptors shown here come from a young woman in good health and CMV-seronegative.

The chain combines TRBV7-7 with TRBJ2-3; the D gene is possibly TRBD2 (7 bases). From germline, CDR1 is SSHAT and CDR2 FNYEAQ (reference sequence). CDR3 length: 16 residues. V gave up 2 bases and J gave up 6 bases, with 18 bases separating them. The CDR3 spells CASSLSPGEGLDTQYF. CDR3 nucleotides: TGTGCCAGCAGCTTATCGCCAGGGGAGGGTCTTGATACGCAGTATTTT.

This clone was recorded only once. The chain recombines TRBV5-1 with TRBJ2-4, with D possibly being TRBD2 (7 bases). The V end lost 0 bases, the J end lost 7 bases, and 14 bases lay between the germline ends. The CDR3 is made up of 15 amino acids. CDR1 and CDR2 from the germline V gene are SGHRS and YFSETQ. The DNA of the CDR3 is TGCGCCAGCAGCTTGGTTGGGGGGGCATCGAACATTCAGTACTTC. Its protein is CASSLVGGASNIQYF.

The CDR3 reads CASSQWTGGDPGQYF. The DNA for the CDR3 is TGCGCCAGCAGCCAATGGACAGGGGGGGACCCGGGGCAGTACTTC. The chain couples TRBV4-1 to TRBJ2-7; TRBD1 aligns across 10 bases. The germline CDR1 and CDR2 sequences are MGHRA and YSYEKL. V gave up 2 bases and J gave up 9 bases; unmatched junction bases: 10. The CDR3 spans 15 residues.

The chain employs TRBV10-3 and TRBJ1-3; possibly TRBD1 for D (5 bases). V was cut by 6 bases and J by 0 bases, with 9 bases left in between. There are 14 residues in the CDR3. From germline, CDR1 is ENHRY and CDR2 SYGVKD. The CDR3 sequence: CAIRATDSGNTIYF. The CDR3 DNA sequence: TGTGCCATCAGAGCGACAGACTCTGGAAACACCATATATTTT.

This clone was seen once. This rearrangement joins TRBV7-9 to TRBJ1-2; 8 bases are shared with TRBD1. This CDR3 is built from 16 residues. Germline lookup yields CDR1 SEHNR and CDR2 FQNEAQ (reference sequence). After removal of 5 bases from V and 5 bases from J, the junction contained 13 bases not matched to a gene. CDR3 sequence reads: CASSPIDRGALYGYTF. The CDR3, as DNA: TGTGCCAGCAGCCCCATTGACAGGGGAGCACTATATGGCTACACCTTC.

The sample holds a few counts of this clone. The CDR3 is CSAGGVSGYTF. The CDR3 nucleotides read TGCAGTGCCGGGGGAGTGTCAGGCTACACCTTC. The chain is built from TRBV20-1 and TRBJ1-2; possibly TRBD1 for D (5 bases). Looked up from germline, CDR1 is DFQATT and CDR2 is SNEGSKA (reference sequence). V lost 6 bases, J lost 8 bases, and 13 bases lay in between. The CDR3 sequence is 11 residues long.

The chain uses TRBV27 and TRBJ1-6; D is unresolved. Germline CDR1 is MNHEY and CDR2 is SMNVEV (reference sequence). V lost 8 bases to trimming and J lost 4 bases, with 12 bases between them. The CDR3 totals 14 residues. CDR3 protein: CASGRLIYNSPLHF. The CDR3 bases are TGTGCCAGCGGCCGCCTGATTTATAATTCACCCCTCCACTTT.

This clone was counted a few times. CDR3 in DNA: TGCGCCAGCAGCACGACCCCCGGGACAGGGCTCACCGGGGAGCTGTTTTTT. This translates into CASSTTPGTGLTGELFF. The rearrangement joins TRBV5-1 to TRBJ2-2, with 9 bases matching TRBD1. After removal of 4 bases from V and 4 bases from J, the junction contained 11 bases not matched to a gene. The CDR3 totals 17 residues. Germline V gene sequence: CDR1 SGHRS, CDR2 YFSETQ.

V is TRBV5-6 and J is TRBJ1-5; 8 nucleotides match TRBD1. From germline, CDR1 is SGHDT and CDR2 YYEEEE. The CDR3 loop spans 17 amino acids. With 3 bases clipped from V and 0 bases from J, the junction kept 8 bases outside the gene matches. CDR3 sequence reads: CASSSGTGGYSNQPQHF. As DNA, the CDR3 is TGTGCCAGCAGCTCTGGGACAGGAGGCTATAGCAATCAGCCCCAGCATTTT.

V usage is TRBV7-3 and J usage is TRBJ2-7, with 8 nucleotides matching TRBD2. Trimming at V came to 5 bases and at J to 6 bases, leaving 6 bases not matched to a gene. Germline V lookup: CDR1 SGHTA, CDR2 FQGTGA. The CDR3 is 13 amino acids. The CDR3 spells CASSPGLAGEQYF. CDR3 nucleotide sequence: TGTGCCAGCAGCCCCGGACTAGCAGGCGAGCAGTACTTC.

The chain recombines TRBV19 with TRBJ2-3; 8 nucleotides match TRBD1. The CDR3 sequence is 13 residues long. Germline lookup yields CDR1 LNHDA and CDR2 SQIVND (reference sequence). The V gene end was trimmed by 5 bases and the J gene end by 6 bases; junction bases not matched to a gene: 4. The CDR3 nucleotides read TGTGCCAGTAGTTCCCACAGGGGGGATACGCAGTATTTT. This codes for CASSSHRGDTQYF.

This clone was recorded once. The chain uses TRBV10-3 and TRBJ1-2; TRBD1 matches 9 bases. V was clipped by 10 bases and J by 4 bases; unmatched bases: 4. The CDR3 consists of 12 residues. CDR1 ENHRY and CDR2 SYGVKD come from the germline V gene. The CDR3 sequence: CATTGGLYGYTF. The CDR3 bases are TGTGCCACTACAGGGGGCCTCTATGGCTACACCTTC.

Note on this clone: One junction end does not reproduce the germline sequence, and a read error may be involved. The chain is built from TRBV5-1 and TRBJ2-6; D might be TRBD1 (5 bases). The germline CDR1 and CDR2 sequences are SGHRS and YFSETQ. This CDR3 comprises 16 residues. The CDR3 spells CASSLDIRSGANGLTF. In nucleotides, the CDR3 is TGCGCCAGCAGCCTTGACATTCGCTCTGGGGCCAACGGCCTGACTTTC. Full variable domain (rest looked up from reference TRBV5-1 and TRBJ2-6): KAGVTQTPRYLIKTRGQQVTLSCSPISGHRSVSWYQQTPGQGLQFLFEYFSETQRNKGNFPGRFSGRQFSNSRSEMNVSTLELGDSALYLCASSLDIRSGANGLTFGAGSRLTVL.

Of note for this clone: One junction end disagrees with the germline gene, perhaps due to a read error. This sequence joins TRBV28 and TRBJ1-2, with 8 bases fitting TRBD1. Per the germline V gene, CDR1 is MDHEN and CDR2 is SYDVKM. The CDR3 totals 17 residues. In DNA, the CDR3 is TGTGCCGGCAGTGGTCTTAGGACAGGGTTTATGTACTATGGCTACACCTTC. Protein product: CAGSGLRTGFMYYGYTF.

This clone was detected only a few times. The rearrangement links TRBV2 to TRBJ2-5; D uncertain. Trimming took off 7 bases at V and 4 bases at J, with 13 bases between the two ends. The germline CDR1 and CDR2 sequences are SNHLY and FYNNEI. CDR3 length: 13 amino acids. DNA for the CDR3: TGTGCCAGCAATTACGTAGTCGGAGAGACCCAGTACTTC. The encoded protein is CASNYVVGETQYF.

This rearrangement joins TRBV29-1 to TRBJ2-7, with D maybe TRBD1 (6 bases). The germline V and J ends were trimmed by 5 bases and 1 base, with 12 bases remaining between them. Germline values: CDR1 SQVTM, CDR2 ANQGSEA. There are 13 residues in the CDR3. The CDR3 sequence: CSVSTGKSYEQYF. For the CDR3, the DNA is TGCAGCGTTAGTACAGGGAAGTCCTACGAGCAGTACTTC.

The chain recombines TRBV5-6 with TRBJ2-1; TRBD1 agrees at 7 bases. The CDR3 is made up of 15 amino acids. The V segment lost 2 bases and the J segment 3 bases; nucleotides outside the gene matches: 5. Germline V lookup: CDR1 SGHDT, CDR2 YYEEEE. The CDR3 protein is CASSFGDRLYNEQFF. The DNA of the CDR3 is TGTGCCAGCAGCTTCGGGGACAGACTCTACAATGAGCAGTTCTTC.

This clone has just a few counts. The chain couples TRBV18 to TRBJ1-1, with TRBD1 matching 9 bases. With V trimmed by 2 bases and J by 1 base, 2 bases remained unmatched. The germline V gene has CDR1 KGHSH and CDR2 LQKENI. This CDR3 has 15 residues. The CDR3 is CASSPRQGENTEAFF. The CDR3 nucleotides read TGTGCCAGCTCACCAAGACAGGGGGAGAACACTGAAGCTTTCTTT.

A remark on this clone: Germline and junction disagree at one end, which may indicate a read error. This chain links TRBV14 with TRBJ2-6, with a possible D match to TRBD1 (5 bases). The V gene's germline CDR1 is SGHDN and CDR2 FVKESK. This CDR3 is built from 17 residues. CDR3 protein: CASSRGRISSGANGLTF. The DNA for the CDR3 is TGTGCCAGCAGCCGTGGGCGGATATCCTCTGGGGCCAACGGCCTGACTTTC. The full variable domain, rest sourced from reference TRBV14 and TRBJ2-6, is EAGVTQFPSHSVIEKGQTVTLRCDPISGHDNLYWYRRVMGKEIKFLLHFVKESKQDESGMPNNRFLAERTGGTYSTLKVQPAELEDSGVYFCASSRGRISSGANGLTFGAGSRLTVL.

The CDR3 sequence is CASSLFGDSTDTQYF. The CDR3 DNA follows: TGCGCCAGCAGCTTGTTCGGGGATAGCACAGATACGCAGTATTTT. The chain couples TRBV5-1 to TRBJ2-3; tentative D call: TRBD2 (5 bases). Deletions cut 1 base from V and 0 bases from J, with 9 bases between. The germline V gene encodes CDR1 SGHRS and CDR2 YFSETQ. The CDR3 contains 15 residues.